This T cell receptor beta chain came from a study of blood T cell repertoires in COVID-19. Study-level information: Italy, Spain and the United States were the sources of the convalescent and acute COVID-19 samples. In each case, the material was cDNA or gDNA derived from T cells, B-cell-depleted T cells, or PBMCs.

The authors' processing: Using reference gene primer amplification, nucleated cell counts were estimated. Sequencing used immunoSEQ multiplex PCR; TCRdb keeps in-frame clones, though not all of them. That table furnishes V, J and clone size, whereas the DNA furnished D and trimming. The profile shows 100,000 to 150,000 clones, 70% to 75% of them singletons. During active infection, Seattle patients enrolled and were then monitored through disease. The CDR3 is made up of 16 amino acids. Germline V lookup: CDR1 SGHTA, CDR2 FQGNSA. The trim removed 1 base at V and 2 bases at J, leaving 4 bases unmatched.

Sequencing input: peripheral blood. This TCR was recovered from a man older than 75 with COVID-19, enrolled during active disease. The chain joins TRBV7-2 to TRBJ2-1, with 8 nucleotides matching TRBD2. The CDR3 DNA sequence: TGTGCCAGCAGCTTAGTCGGGGGGGAAACCTACAATGAGCAGTTCTTC. Encoded protein: CASSLVGGETYNEQFF.